This T cell receptor (beta chain) appears in the sequencing data of a study of cytomegalovirus exposure and HLA in healthy donors. Study-wide context: Findings of an earlier analysis included roughly 110 million unique TCR beta sequences from 190 million or so T cells. The study's findings and limits: Earlier analysis looked at TCR beta V segments, and most were productive about 87% or about 30% of the time. In vitro confirmation showed a few CMV-associated chains to be CMV antigen specific.

Note on this clone: Its cognate antigen is unknown.

Healthy people donating bone marrow made up the donors. The PCR contained 60 Vbeta and 13 Jbeta primers. TCRdb's table, derived via immunoSEQ multiplex PCR, lists solely in-frame clones and lacks some. The sample includes roughly 93,000 clones, about 76% seen only once; the top ten take roughly 8.3%. Germline lookup yields CDR1 SGHRS and CDR2 YFSETQ. The CDR3 is 12 amino acids. V trimming: 6 bases; J trimming: 7 bases; junction bases outside the gene matches: 6. This TCR was recovered from a human donor in good health. V usage is TRBV5-1 and J usage is TRBJ1-1; 7 bases fit TRBD1. Sequencing was performed on PBMCs. The CDR3 DNA reads as TGCGCCAGCAAGGGGGACAGCCTTGAAGCTTTCTTT. Its translation: CASKGDSLEAFF.